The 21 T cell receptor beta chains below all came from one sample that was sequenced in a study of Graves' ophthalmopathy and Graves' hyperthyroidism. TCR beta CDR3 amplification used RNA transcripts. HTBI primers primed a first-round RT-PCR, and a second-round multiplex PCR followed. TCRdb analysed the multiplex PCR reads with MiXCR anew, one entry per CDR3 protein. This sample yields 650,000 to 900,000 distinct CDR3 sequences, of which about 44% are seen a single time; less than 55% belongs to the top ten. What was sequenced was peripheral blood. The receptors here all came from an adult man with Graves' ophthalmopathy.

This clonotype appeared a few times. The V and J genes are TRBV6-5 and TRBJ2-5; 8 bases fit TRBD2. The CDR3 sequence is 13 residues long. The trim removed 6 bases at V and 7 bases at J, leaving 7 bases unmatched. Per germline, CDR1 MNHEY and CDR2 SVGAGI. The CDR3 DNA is TGTGCCAGCAGATCCAGCGGGAGCGGGACCCAGTACTTC. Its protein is CASRSSGSGTQYF.

This CDR3 reads CSARFPNWVGDEKLFF. The CDR3 DNA reads as TGCAGTGCTAGATTCCCCAATTGGGTTGGGGACGAAAAACTGTTTTTT. This chain uses TRBV20-1 with TRBJ1-4, with D perhaps TRBD1 (5 bases). The CDR3 is made up of 16 amino acids. V was shortened by 2 bases and J by 8 bases, with 21 bases between the two germline ends. CDR1 and CDR2 (germline): DFQATT, SNEGSKA (reference sequence).

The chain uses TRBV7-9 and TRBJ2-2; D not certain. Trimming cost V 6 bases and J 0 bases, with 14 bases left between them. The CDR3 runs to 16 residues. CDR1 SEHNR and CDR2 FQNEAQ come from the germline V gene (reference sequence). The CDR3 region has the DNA TGTGCCAGCAGAGACCGAGCGCAGTCGAACACCGGGGAGCTGTTTTTT. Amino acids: CASRDRAQSNTGELFF.

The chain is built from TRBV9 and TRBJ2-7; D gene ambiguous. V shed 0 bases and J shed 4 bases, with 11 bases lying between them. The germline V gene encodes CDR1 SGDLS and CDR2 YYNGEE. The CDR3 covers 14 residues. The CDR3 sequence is CASSVGIQPYEQYF. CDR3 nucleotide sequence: TGTGCCAGCAGCGTAGGTATACAACCGTACGAGCAGTACTTC.

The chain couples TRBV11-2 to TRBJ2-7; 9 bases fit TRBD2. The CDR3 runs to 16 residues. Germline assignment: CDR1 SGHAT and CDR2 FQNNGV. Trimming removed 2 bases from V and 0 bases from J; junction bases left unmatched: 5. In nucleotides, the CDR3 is TGTGCCAGCAGCTTATGGTCTAGCGGGACCTCCTACGAGCAGTACTTC. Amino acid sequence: CASSLWSSGTSYEQYF.

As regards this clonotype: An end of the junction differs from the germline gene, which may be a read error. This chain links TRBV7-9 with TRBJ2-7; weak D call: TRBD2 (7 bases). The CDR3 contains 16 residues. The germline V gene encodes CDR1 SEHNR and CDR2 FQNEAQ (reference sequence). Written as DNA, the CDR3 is TGCGCCAGCAGCCAGGGGCGGGGCGGGAGACTACTCGAGCAGTACTTC. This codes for CASSQGRGGRLLEQYF. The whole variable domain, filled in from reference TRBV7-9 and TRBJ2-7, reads DTGVSQNPRHKITKRGQNVTFRCDPISEHNRLYWYRQTLGQGPEFLTYFQNEAQLEKSRLLSDRFSAERPKGSFSTLEIQRTEQGDSAMYLCASSQGRGGRLLEQYFGPGTRLTVT.

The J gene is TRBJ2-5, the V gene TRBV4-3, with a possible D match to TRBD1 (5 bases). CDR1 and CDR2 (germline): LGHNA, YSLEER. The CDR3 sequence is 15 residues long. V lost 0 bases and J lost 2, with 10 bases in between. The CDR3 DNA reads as TGCGCCAGCAGCCAAGAGTCTCAGGGTCAAGAGACCCAGTACTTC. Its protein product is CASSQESQGQETQYF.

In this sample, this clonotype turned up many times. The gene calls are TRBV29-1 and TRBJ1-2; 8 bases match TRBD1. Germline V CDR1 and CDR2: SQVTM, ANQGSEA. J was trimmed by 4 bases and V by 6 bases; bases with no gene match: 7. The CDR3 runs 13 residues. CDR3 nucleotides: TGCAGCGTCCCCGACAGGGGTTCCTATGGCTACACCTTC. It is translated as CSVPDRGSYGYTF.

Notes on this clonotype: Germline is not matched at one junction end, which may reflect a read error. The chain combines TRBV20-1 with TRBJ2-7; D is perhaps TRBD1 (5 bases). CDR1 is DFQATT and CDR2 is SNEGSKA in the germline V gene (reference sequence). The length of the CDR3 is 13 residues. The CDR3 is CSSGPSSSYEQSF. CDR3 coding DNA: TGCAGTTCAGGGCCCTCGAGCTCCTACGAGCAGTCCTTC.

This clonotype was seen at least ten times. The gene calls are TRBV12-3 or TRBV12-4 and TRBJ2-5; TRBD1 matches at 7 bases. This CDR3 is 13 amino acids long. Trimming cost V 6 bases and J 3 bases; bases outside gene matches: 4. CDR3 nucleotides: TGTGCCAGCAGCAAAGGGACAGAAGAGACCCAGTACTTC. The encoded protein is CASSKGTEETQYF.

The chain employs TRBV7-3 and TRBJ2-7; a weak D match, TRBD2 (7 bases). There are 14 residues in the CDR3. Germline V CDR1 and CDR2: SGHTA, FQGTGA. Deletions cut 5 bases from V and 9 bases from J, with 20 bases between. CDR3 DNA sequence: TGTGCCAGCAGCCTAGGGGGGGCTCTTTTAGGGCAGTACTTC. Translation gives CASSLGGALLGQYF.

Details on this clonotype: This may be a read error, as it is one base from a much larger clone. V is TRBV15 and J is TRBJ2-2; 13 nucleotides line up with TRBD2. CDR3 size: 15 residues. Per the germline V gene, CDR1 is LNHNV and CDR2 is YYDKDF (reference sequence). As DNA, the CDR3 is TGTGCCACCAGCACGGGACTAGCGGGGTCCGGGGAGCTGTCTTTT. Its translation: CATSTGLAGSGELSF.

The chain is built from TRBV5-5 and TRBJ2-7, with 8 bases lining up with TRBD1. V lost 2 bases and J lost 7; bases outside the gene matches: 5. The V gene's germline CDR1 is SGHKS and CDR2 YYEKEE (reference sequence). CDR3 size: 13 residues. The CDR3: CASSLWTGREQYF. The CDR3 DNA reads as TGTGCCAGCAGCTTATGGACAGGGCGTGAGCAGTACTTC.

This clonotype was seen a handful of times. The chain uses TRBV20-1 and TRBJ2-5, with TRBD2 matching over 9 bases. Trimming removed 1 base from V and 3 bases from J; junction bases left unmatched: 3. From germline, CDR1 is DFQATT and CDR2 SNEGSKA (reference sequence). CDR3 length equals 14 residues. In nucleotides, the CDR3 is TGCAGTGCTAGAGGGCCTAGCGGGGAAGAGACCCAGTACTTC. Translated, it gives CSARGPSGEETQYF.

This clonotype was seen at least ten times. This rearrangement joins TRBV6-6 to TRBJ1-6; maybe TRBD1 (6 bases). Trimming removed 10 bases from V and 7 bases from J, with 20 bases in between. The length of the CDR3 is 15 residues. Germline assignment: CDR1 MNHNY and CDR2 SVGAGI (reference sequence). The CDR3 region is CATHLQGGRNSPLHF. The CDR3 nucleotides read TGTGCCACCCACCTCCAAGGGGGAAGGAATTCACCCCTCCACTTT.

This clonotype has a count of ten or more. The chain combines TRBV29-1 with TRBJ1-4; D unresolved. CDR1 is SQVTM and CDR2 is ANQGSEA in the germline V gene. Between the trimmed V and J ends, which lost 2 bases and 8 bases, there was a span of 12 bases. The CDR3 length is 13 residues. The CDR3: CSVEWEGYEKLFF. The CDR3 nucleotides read TGCAGCGTTGAATGGGAGGGCTACGAAAAACTGTTTTTT.

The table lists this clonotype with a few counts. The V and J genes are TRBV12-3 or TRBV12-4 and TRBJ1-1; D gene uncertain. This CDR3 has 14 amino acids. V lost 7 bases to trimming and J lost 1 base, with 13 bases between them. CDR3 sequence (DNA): TGTGCCAGCAACAGACGGACGGGGAACACTGAAGCTTTCTTT. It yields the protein CASNRRTGNTEAFF.

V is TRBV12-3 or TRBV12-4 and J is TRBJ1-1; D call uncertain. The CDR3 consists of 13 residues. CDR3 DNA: TGTGCTAGTGGTTTGGTACCGTCGGGTGAAGCTTTCTTT. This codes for CASGLVPSGEAFF.

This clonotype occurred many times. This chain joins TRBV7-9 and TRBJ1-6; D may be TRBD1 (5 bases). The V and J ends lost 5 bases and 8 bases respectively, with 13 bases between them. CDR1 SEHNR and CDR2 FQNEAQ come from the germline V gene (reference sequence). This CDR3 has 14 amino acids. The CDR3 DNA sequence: TGTGCCAGCAGCCGCGGGGGGTACGATTCACCCCTCCACTTT. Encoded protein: CASSRGGYDSPLHF.

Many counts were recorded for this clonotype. The CDR3 DNA reads TGTGCCAGCAGTTCGACTAGCGGGAGATTCTACGAGCAGTACTTC. Residues: CASSSTSGRFYEQYF. The chain carries TRBV2 and TRBJ2-7; TRBD2 aligns across 12 bases. Losses at the gene ends were 5 bases for V and 3 bases for J; bases not matched to a gene: 5. Germline loops: CDR1 SNHLY, CDR2 FYNNEI. CDR3 length equals 15 residues. The full variable domain, completed using reference TRBV2 and TRBJ2-7, is EPEVTQTPSHQVTQMGQEVILRCVPISNHLYFYWYRQILGQKVEFLVSFYNNEISEKSEIFDDQFSVERPDGSNFTLKIRSTKLEDSAMYFCASSSTSGRFYEQYFGPGTRLTVT.

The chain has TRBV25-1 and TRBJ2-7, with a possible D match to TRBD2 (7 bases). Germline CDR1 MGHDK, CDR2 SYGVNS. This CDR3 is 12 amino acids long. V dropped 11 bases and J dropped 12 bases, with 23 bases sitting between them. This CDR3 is CAWSVGGTSPYF. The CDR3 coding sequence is TGTGCCTGGAGTGTGGGGGGGACATCACCGTACTTC.